This T cell receptor beta chain appears in the sequencing data of a study of shared clonotypes between healthy human individuals. Some clones are missing from TCRdb's copy, which holds only in-frame ones; the method was immunoSEQ multiplex PCR. Of some 2,500,000 clones in the sample, roughly 93% were seen once. CDR1 and CDR2 from the germline V gene are SGHTA and FQGNSA. The CDR3 spans 12 residues. The V gene lost 2 bases and the J gene lost 10 bases, with 9 bases spanning the gap. This chain uses TRBV7-2 with TRBJ2-1; D unclear. Sequencing was done on a sample of naive CD4+ T cells from PBMCs. Noted subset: CD45RA+ positively selected. The origin of this receptor is a man between 18 and 35 years old in good health. Some clones in this sample may be carry-over from other donors' samples. CDR3 sequence: CASSLFDREQFF. The CDR3 coding sequence is TGTGCCAGCAGCTTATTTGACCGGGAGCAGTTCTTC.